These T cell receptor beta chains were read from a single sample in a study of shared clonotypes between healthy human individuals. TCRdb's copy holds only in-frame clones and misses some; the assay was immunoSEQ multiplex PCR. Here the sample spans approximately 590,000 clones, around 95% being singletons. Sequenced input: naive CD8+ T cells sorted from blood. Receptors originate from a woman aged 25-40 years in good health. Each CDR3 is given with its conserved first and last residue. The D gene is left open where the match is weak. Not all rows give a size; the values are once, few, many and, for expanded clones, a class.

v_call: TRBV28
d_call: TRBD2
j_call: TRBJ2-3
clone_size: NA
cdr3_nt: TGTGCCAGCAGTGCGACTAGCGGGAGGGGAGATACGCAGTATTTT
cdr3_aa: CASSATSGRGDTQYF

v_call: TRBV2
d_call: TRBD2
j_call: TRBJ2-3
clone_size: once
cdr3_nt: TGTGCCAGCAGTGAATGGGTAGCGGGAGGTTTAGATACGCAGTATTTT
cdr3_aa: CASSEWVAGGLDTQYF

v_call: TRBV7-9
d_call: NA
j_call: TRBJ2-5
clone_size: NA
cdr3_nt: TGTGCCAGCAGCCCCACTAGAAGCCAAGAGACCCAGTACTTC
cdr3_aa: CASSPTRSQETQYF

v_call: TRBV13
d_call: NA
j_call: TRBJ2-7
clone_size: NA
cdr3_nt: TGTGCCAGCAGCTCCCGGGACCTACTCTACGAGCAGTACTTC
cdr3_aa: CASSSRDLLYEQYF

v_call: TRBV28
d_call: NA
j_call: TRBJ2-7
clone_size: NA
cdr3_nt: TGTGCCAGCAGACCCACAGGTCCGGGGTACGAGCAGTACTTC
cdr3_aa: CASRPTGPGYEQYF

v_call: TRBV9
d_call: NA
j_call: TRBJ2-1
clone_size: NA
cdr3_nt: TGTGCCAGCAGCCCCGACGGAAACAATGAGCAGTTCTTC
cdr3_aa: CASSPDGNNEQFF

v_call: TRBV6-1
d_call: NA
j_call: TRBJ1-5
clone_size: NA
cdr3_nt: TGTGCCAGCAGTCGACATTCCGGGAGGAATCAGCCCCAGCATTTT
cdr3_aa: CASSRHSGRNQPQHF

v_call: TRBV5-1
d_call: TRBD2
j_call: TRBJ2-1
clone_size: NA
cdr3_nt: TGCGCCAGCAGCCTATTGGTAGGGACTAGCGTCTACAATGAGCAGTTCTTC
cdr3_aa: CASSLLVGTSVYNEQFF

v_call: TRBV27
d_call: NA
j_call: TRBJ2-7
clone_size: NA
cdr3_nt: TGTGCCAGCAGTTTACGTGGAGACTACGAGCAGTACTTC
cdr3_aa: CASSLRGDYEQYF

v_call: TRBV9
d_call: NA
j_call: TRBJ2-1
clone_size: NA
cdr3_nt: TGTGCCAGCAGCGTAGACCTCAGTGGTAATGAGCAGTTCTTC
cdr3_aa: CASSVDLSGNEQFF

v_call: TRBV6-6
d_call: NA
j_call: TRBJ2-1
clone_size: NA
cdr3_nt: TGTGCCAGCAGTTACTTAGCCCAGGGGGGTAATGAGCAGTTCTTC
cdr3_aa: CASSYLAQGGNEQFF

v_call: TRBV10-1
d_call: NA
j_call: TRBJ2-7
clone_size: NA
cdr3_nt: TGCGCCAGCAGGGAGGCCCCTACCCCCTACGAGCAGTACTTC
cdr3_aa: CASREAPTPYEQYF

v_call: TRBV4-1
d_call: NA
j_call: TRBJ1-4
clone_size: NA
cdr3_nt: TGCGCCAGCAGCCATCGGGGCCTGGAGGAGGAAAAACTGTTTTTT
cdr3_aa: CASSHRGLEEEKLFF

v_call: TRBV5-6
d_call: TRBD2
j_call: TRBJ2-7
clone_size: once
cdr3_nt: TGTGCCAGCAGCTTTGGGACTAGCGGGAGATACGAGCAGTACTTC
cdr3_aa: CASSFGTSGRYEQYF

v_call: TRBV27
d_call: TRBD1
j_call: TRBJ1-1
clone_size: NA
cdr3_nt: TGTGCCAGCAGTTTCTCTATTGACAGGGGCCCAATCGAAGCTTTCTTT
cdr3_aa: CASSFSIDRGPIEAFF

v_call: TRBV27
d_call: TRBD1
j_call: TRBJ2-2
clone_size: NA
cdr3_nt: TGTGCCAGCACCGAGACAGGGGGCGCGACCGGGGAGCTGTTTTTT
cdr3_aa: CASTETGGATGELFF

v_call: TRBV28
d_call: TRBD2
j_call: TRBJ2-7
clone_size: NA
cdr3_nt: TGTGCCAGCCTAGTGCGGGGGGGTAGCTCCTACGAGCAGTACTTC
cdr3_aa: CASLVRGGSSYEQYF

v_call: TRBV4-1
d_call: NA
j_call: TRBJ2-2
clone_size: NA
cdr3_nt: TGCGCCAGCAGCCAAGATCCCAGGGGCACCGGGGAGCTGTTTTTT
cdr3_aa: CASSQDPRGTGELFF

v_call: TRBV27
d_call: TRBD1
j_call: TRBJ2-7
clone_size: NA
cdr3_nt: TGTGCCAGCAGCCAAGGGACAGGGGCCGCCTACGAGCAGTACTTC
cdr3_aa: CASSQGTGAAYEQYF

v_call: TRBV27
d_call: NA
j_call: TRBJ2-1
clone_size: NA
cdr3_nt: TGTGCCAGCAGTTTGGAGAGGAGCTCCTACAATGAGCAGTTCTTC
cdr3_aa: CASSLERSSYNEQFF

v_call: TRBV5-1
d_call: TRBD1
j_call: TRBJ1-3
clone_size: NA
cdr3_nt: TGCGCCAGCAGCCACGGACAGGGCATTTCAGAAGGGAGGAAAAACACCATATATTTT
cdr3_aa: CASSHGQGISEGRKNTIYF

v_call: TRBV10-1
d_call: NA
j_call: TRBJ2-1
clone_size: NA
cdr3_nt: TGCGCCAGCAGTGTTGGCGGGGAGAACACTGAGCAGTTCTTC
cdr3_aa: CASSVGGENTEQFF

v_call: TRBV7-9
d_call: NA
j_call: TRBJ2-1
clone_size: NA
cdr3_nt: TGTGCCAGCAGCCTCACAAGCCTCTACAATGAGCAGTTCTTC
cdr3_aa: CASSLTSLYNEQFF

v_call: TRBV5-1
d_call: NA
j_call: TRBJ2-2
clone_size: NA
cdr3_nt: TGCGCCAGCAGCTTGAAACCCCCCCCCAGGGAGACCGGGGAGCTGTTTTTT
cdr3_aa: CASSLKPPPRETGELFF

v_call: TRBV21-1
d_call: NA
j_call: TRBJ1-5
clone_size: NA
cdr3_nt: TGTGCCAGCAGCAGACATCGTTATCAGCCCCAGCATTTT
cdr3_aa: CASSRHRYQPQHF

v_call: TRBV5-1
d_call: TRBD2
j_call: TRBJ2-7
clone_size: NA
cdr3_nt: TGCGCCAGCAGCTTGTCGTCCAGAACAGCCCTCGGGGGGGAGCAGTACTTC
cdr3_aa: CASSLSSRTALGGEQYF

v_call: TRBV28
d_call: TRBD1
j_call: TRBJ2-5
clone_size: NA
cdr3_nt: TGTGCCAGCAGTCCCGGCGACAGGGACCAAGAGACCCAGTACTTC
cdr3_aa: CASSPGDRDQETQYF

v_call: TRBV27
d_call: NA
j_call: TRBJ2-5
clone_size: once
cdr3_nt: TGTGCCAGCAGTTTCCTAGCGCAACAAGAGACCCAGTACTTC
cdr3_aa: CASSFLAQQETQYF

v_call: TRBV6-4
d_call: NA
j_call: TRBJ1-3
clone_size: NA
cdr3_nt: TGTGCCAGCAGTGACAAGGCTTCGGCTGGAAACACCATATATTTT
cdr3_aa: CASSDKASAGNTIYF

v_call: TRBV6-1
d_call: NA
j_call: TRBJ2-3
clone_size: NA
cdr3_nt: TGTGCCAGCAGTGAAAGTGCAGATTCTGGCACAGATACGCAGTATTTT
cdr3_aa: CASSESADSGTDTQYF

v_call: TRBV19
d_call: TRBD1
j_call: TRBJ1-1
clone_size: NA
cdr3_nt: TGTGCCAGTACCTGGACAGGGAGGAACACTGAAGCTTTCTTT
cdr3_aa: CASTWTGRNTEAFF

v_call: TRBV2
d_call: TRBD1
j_call: TRBJ1-1
clone_size: NA
cdr3_nt: TGTGCCAGCAGTGCGAGGGACAGGGTTCTTCGCGGGAACACTGAAGCTTTCTTT
cdr3_aa: CASSARDRVLRGNTEAFF

v_call: TRBV19
d_call: TRBD1
j_call: TRBJ1-1
clone_size: once
cdr3_nt: TGTGCCAGTAGTGCTCGGGACAGTTGGGTTGAAGCTTTCTTT
cdr3_aa: CASSARDSWVEAFF

v_call: TRBV28
d_call: TRBD2
j_call: TRBJ2-7
clone_size: NA
cdr3_nt: TGTGCCAGCAGTTTAGGCGGGGAGGGCTACGAGCAGTACTTC
cdr3_aa: CASSLGGEGYEQYF